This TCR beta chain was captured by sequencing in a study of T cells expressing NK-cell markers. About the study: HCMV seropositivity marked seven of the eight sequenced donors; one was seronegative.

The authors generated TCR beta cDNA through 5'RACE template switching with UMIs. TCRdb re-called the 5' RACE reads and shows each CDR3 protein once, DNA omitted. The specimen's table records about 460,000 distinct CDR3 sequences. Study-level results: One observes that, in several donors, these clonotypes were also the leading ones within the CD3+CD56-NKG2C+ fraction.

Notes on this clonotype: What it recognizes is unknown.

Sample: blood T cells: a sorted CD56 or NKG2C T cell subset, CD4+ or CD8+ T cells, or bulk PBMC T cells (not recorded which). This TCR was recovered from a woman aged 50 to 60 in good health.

This CDR3 reads CASSLGGESYGYTF. The genes are TRBV11-2 and TRBJ1-2; TCRdb gives TRBD1 as the D gene, but with no DNA this cannot be confirmed. This CDR3 is built from 14 residues. The germline V gene encodes CDR1 SGHAT and CDR2 FQNNGV.